This T cell receptor beta chain was captured in a study of cytomegalovirus exposure and HLA in healthy donors. Study information: Of 300 to 500 genotyped donors, roughly 80% grouped in the Caucasian-associated ancestry cluster.

Primers for the PCR totalled 60 Vbeta and 13 Jbeta. Repertoires were generated with immunoSEQ multiplex PCR, while TCRdb's copy carries only in-frame clones and drops some. The table includes nearly 200,000 clones, 70% to 80% detected once. This clone was seen more than once but under ten times. Although they were nominally healthy when sampled, donors likely had unrecorded immune exposures. Germline V CDR1 and CDR2: SGHDT, YYEEEE. V gave up 4 bases and J gave up 4 bases; unmatched junction bases: 5. The CDR3 runs 15 residues. The receptor comes from a woman in her twenties or thirties in good health and CMV-seropositive. This chain links TRBV5-6 with TRBJ1-6, with 7 bases that match TRBD1. The sequenced material came from PBMCs. CDR3 residues: CASSLGTAYNSPLHF. DNA of the CDR3: TGTGCCAGCAGCCTAGGGACAGCTTATAATTCACCCCTCCACTTT.